These 7 T cell receptor beta chains were all obtained from the same sample, sequenced in a study of PD-1 blockade in classical Hodgkin lymphoma. Each patient relapsed following autologous stem cell transplantation, and prior brentuximab vedotin exposure differed. Sequenced by immunoSEQ multiplex PCR; TCRdb stores in-frame clones only, minus some. The data show around 19,000 clones, 70% to 90% seen once. The sequences come from peripheral blood mononuclear cells (PBMCs), collected before the second cycle of nivolumab. These receptors were collected from a human donor with classical Hodgkin lymphoma.

This clone appeared a single time. The gene calls are TRBV11-3 and TRBJ2-2, with D uncertain. The CDR3 contains 13 residues. CDR1 and CDR2 (germline): SGHNT, YENEEA. V lost 1 base and J 4 bases, leaving 4 bases between the germline ends. CDR3 DNA sequence: TGTGCCAGCAGCTTAGGGGGCACCGGGGAGCTGTTTTTT. This translates into CASSLGGTGELFF.

The rearrangement joins TRBV19 to TRBJ2-7; D call uncertain. The germline V gene has CDR1 LNHDA and CDR2 SQIVND (reference sequence). The V end lost 3 bases, the J end lost 6 bases, and 15 bases lay between the germline ends. The CDR3 sequence is 14 residues long. CDR3 coding DNA: TGTGCCAGTAGTATTCGGCAGGTGGTGACCGAGCAGTACTTC. This sequence encodes CASSIRQVVTEQYF.

This clone was seen only once. This chain links TRBV5-1 with TRBJ1-3, with D hard to call. Trimming shortened V by 2 bases and J by 2 bases, and 14 bases separated the two germline ends. Germline V CDR1 and CDR2: SGHRS, YFSETQ. This CDR3 has 16 amino acids. The CDR3 here is CASSFSPGSTGNTIYF. The CDR3 DNA follows: TGCGCCAGCAGCTTCAGTCCTGGGTCAACTGGAAACACCATATATTTT.

The chain is built from TRBV10-3 and TRBJ2-5; 10 bases line up with TRBD1. The tail of the sequence fits TRBJ2-7 better, so the J call may be wrong. There are 15 residues in the CDR3. Germline V gene data show CDR1 as ENHRY and CDR2 as SYGVKD. The CDR3 reads CAISGGGTGAYEQYF. The DNA for the CDR3 is TGTGCCATCAGTGGGGGTGGGACAGGGGCCTACGAGCAGTACTTC.

The chain uses TRBV7-8 and TRBJ2-4, with D unresolved. Germline CDR1 is SGHVS and CDR2 is FQNEAQ. The CDR3 runs 15 residues. V dropped 6 bases and J dropped 1 base, with 13 bases sitting between them. This CDR3 reads CASSQPSGAKNIQYF. The CDR3 coding sequence is TGTGCCAGCAGTCAACCTTCAGGTGCCAAAAACATTCAGTACTTC.

This sequence joins TRBV7-8 and TRBJ2-1; tentative D call: TRBD2 (5 bases). The ends were cut back, 5 bases at V and 4 bases at J, with 12 bases in the middle. From germline, CDR1 is SGHVS and CDR2 FQNEAQ. CDR3 size: 14 residues. The CDR3, as DNA: TGTGCCAGCAGCCTAAGTCCGGGGTACAATGAGCAGTTCTTC. Amino acid sequence: CASSLSPGYNEQFF.

The V call is TRBV2, the J call TRBJ1-4; the D gene is possibly TRBD1 (5 bases). In germline, CDR1 is SNHLY, CDR2 FYNNEI. This CDR3 has 14 residues. Trimming took 7 bases from V and 8 from J, leaving 17 bases between them. This CDR3 is CASTSQGAGEKLFF. The CDR3 DNA reads TGTGCCAGCACATCCCAGGGTGCAGGAGAAAAACTGTTTTTT.